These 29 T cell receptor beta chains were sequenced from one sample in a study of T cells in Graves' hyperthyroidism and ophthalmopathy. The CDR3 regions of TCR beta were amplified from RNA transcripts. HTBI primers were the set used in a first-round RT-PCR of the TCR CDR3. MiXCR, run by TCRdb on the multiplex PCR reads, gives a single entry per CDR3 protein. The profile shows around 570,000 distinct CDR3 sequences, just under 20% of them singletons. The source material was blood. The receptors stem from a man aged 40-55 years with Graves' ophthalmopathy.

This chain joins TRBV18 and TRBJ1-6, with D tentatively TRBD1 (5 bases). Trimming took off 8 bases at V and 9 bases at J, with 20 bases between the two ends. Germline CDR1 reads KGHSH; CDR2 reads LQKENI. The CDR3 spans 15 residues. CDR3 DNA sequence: TGTGCCAGCCAACCTTCGGGGCTCAAAGGTTCACCCCTCCACTTT. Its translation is CASQPSGLKGSPLHF.

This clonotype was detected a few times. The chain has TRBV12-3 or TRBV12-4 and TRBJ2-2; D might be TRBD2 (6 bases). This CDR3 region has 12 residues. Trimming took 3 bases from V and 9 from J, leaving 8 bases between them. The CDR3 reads CASSLGGRELFF. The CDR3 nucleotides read TGTGCCAGCAGTTTGGGGGGACGGGAGCTGTTTTTT.

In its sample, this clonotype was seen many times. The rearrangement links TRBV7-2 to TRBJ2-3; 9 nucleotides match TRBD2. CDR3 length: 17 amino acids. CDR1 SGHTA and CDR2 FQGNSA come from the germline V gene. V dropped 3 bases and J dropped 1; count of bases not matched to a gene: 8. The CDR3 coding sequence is TGTGCCAGCAGCTTGGGTAGCGGGAGAGGTGGCACAGATACGCAGTATTTT. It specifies CASSLGSGRGGTDTQYF.

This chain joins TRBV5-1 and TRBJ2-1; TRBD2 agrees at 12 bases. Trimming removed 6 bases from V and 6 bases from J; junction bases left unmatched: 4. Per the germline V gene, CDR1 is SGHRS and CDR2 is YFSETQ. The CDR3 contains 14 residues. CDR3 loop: CASTLAGGINEQFF. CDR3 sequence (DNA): TGCGCCAGCACCCTAGCGGGGGGGATCAATGAGCAGTTCTTC.

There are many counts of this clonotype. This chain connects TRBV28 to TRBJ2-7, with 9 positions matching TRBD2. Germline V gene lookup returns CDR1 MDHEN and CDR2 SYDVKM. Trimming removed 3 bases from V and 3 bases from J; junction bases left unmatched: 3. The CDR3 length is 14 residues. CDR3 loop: CASSFLAGDYEQYF. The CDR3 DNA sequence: TGTGCCAGCAGTTTTTTAGCGGGAGACTACGAGCAGTACTTC.

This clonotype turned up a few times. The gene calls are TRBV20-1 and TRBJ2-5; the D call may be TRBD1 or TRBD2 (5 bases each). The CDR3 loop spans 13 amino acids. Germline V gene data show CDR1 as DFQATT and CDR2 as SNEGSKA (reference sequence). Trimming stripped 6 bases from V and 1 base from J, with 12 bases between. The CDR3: CSAQGTPQETQYF. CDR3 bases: TGCAGTGCCCAAGGGACCCCCCAAGAGACCCAGTACTTC.

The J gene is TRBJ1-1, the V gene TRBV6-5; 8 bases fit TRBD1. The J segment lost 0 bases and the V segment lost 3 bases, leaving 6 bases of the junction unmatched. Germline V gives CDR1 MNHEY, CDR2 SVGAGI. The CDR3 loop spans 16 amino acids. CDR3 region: CASSYGQGSMNTEAFF. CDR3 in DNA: TGTGCCAGCAGTTATGGACAGGGATCAATGAACACTGAAGCTTTCTTT.

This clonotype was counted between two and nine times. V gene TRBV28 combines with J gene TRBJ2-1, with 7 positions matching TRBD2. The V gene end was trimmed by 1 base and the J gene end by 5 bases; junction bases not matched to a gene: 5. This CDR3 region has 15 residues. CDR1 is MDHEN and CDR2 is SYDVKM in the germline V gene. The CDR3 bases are TGTGCCAGCAGTTTATCCCTAGCGGCCAACAATGAGCAGTTCTTC. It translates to CASSLSLAANNEQFF.

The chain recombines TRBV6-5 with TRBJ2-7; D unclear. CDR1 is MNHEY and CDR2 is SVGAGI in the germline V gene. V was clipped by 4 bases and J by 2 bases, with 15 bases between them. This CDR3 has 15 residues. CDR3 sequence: CASSSMKLDTYEQYF. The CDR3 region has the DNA TGTGCCAGCAGTTCCATGAAGCTTGATACCTACGAGCAGTACTTC.

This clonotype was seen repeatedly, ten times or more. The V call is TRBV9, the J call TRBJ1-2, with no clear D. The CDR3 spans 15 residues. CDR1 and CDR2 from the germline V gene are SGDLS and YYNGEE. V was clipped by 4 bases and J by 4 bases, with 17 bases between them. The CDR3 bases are TGTGCCAGCAGCCTCCAGGCAGGCCTTAGCTATGGCTACACCTTC. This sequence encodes CASSLQAGLSYGYTF.

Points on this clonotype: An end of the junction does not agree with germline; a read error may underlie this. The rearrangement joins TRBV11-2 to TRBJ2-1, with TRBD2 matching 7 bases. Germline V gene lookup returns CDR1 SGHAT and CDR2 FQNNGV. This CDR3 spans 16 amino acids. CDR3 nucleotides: TGCGCCAGCAGCCAATTTGGAACTAGCGAAAACAATGAGCAGTTCTTC. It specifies CASSQFGTSENNEQFF.

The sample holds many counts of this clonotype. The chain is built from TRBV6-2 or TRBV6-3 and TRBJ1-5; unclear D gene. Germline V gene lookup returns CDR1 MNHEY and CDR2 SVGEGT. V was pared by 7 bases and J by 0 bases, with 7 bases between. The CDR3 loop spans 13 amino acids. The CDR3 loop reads CASKPDSNQPQHF. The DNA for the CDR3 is TGTGCCAGCAAACCCGATAGCAATCAGCCCCAGCATTTT.

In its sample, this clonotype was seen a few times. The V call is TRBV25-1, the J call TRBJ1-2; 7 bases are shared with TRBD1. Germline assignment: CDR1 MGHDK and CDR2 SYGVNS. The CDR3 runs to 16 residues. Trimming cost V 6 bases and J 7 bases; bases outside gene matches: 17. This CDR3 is CASRSEHSTGRVGYTF. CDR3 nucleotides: TGTGCCAGCAGATCAGAACATTCGACAGGGAGGGTTGGCTACACCTTC.

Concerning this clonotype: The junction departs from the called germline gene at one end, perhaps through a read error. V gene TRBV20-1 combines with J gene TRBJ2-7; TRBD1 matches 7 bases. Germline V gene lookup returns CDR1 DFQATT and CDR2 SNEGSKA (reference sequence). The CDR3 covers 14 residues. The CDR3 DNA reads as TGCAGTGCTAGAGTTCCGGGACAGAGCTACGAGCAGTGCTTC. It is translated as CSARVPGQSYEQCF.

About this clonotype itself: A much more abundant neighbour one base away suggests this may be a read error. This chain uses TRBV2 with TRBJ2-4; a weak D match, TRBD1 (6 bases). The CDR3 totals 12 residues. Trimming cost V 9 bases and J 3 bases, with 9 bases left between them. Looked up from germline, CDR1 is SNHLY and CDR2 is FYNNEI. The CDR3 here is CASVDSKNIQYF. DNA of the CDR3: TGTGCCAGTGTGGACAGCAAAAACATTCAGTACTTC.

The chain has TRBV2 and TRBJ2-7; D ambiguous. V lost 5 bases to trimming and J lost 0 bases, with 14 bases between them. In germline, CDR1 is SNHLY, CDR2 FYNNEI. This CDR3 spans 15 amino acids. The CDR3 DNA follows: TGTGCCAGCAGTCGCGGACCGACGAGCTCCTACGAGCAGTACTTC. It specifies CASSRGPTSSYEQYF.

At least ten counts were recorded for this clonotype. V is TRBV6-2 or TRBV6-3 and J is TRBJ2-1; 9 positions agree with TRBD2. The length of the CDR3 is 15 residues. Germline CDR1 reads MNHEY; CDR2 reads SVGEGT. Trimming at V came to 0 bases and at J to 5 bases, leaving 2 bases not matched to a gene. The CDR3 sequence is CASSYSRLADNEQFF. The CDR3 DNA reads TGTGCCAGCAGTTACTCGAGACTAGCGGACAATGAGCAGTTCTTC.

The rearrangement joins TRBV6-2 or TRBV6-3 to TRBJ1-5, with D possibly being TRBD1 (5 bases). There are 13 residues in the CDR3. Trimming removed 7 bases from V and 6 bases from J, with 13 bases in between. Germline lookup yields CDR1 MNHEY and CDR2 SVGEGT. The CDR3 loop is CASIRDGSQPQHF. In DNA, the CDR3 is TGTGCCAGCATCCGGGACGGAAGTCAGCCCCAGCATTTT.

CDR3 residues: CATSRGAATSGTDTQYF. CDR3 DNA sequence: TGTGCCACCAGCAGAGGTGCGGCGACTAGCGGTACAGATACGCAGTATTTT. The genes are TRBV15 and TRBJ2-3, with 9 bases identical to TRBD2. With V trimmed by 1 base and J by 3 bases, 8 bases remained unmatched. Germline-derived CDR1 and CDR2 are LNHNV and YYDKDF (reference sequence). This CDR3 region has 17 residues.

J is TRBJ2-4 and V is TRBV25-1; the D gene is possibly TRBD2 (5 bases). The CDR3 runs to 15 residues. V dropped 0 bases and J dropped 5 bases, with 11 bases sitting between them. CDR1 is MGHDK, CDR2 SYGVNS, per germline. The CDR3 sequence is CASSEYRPGENIQYF. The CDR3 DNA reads TGTGCCAGCAGTGAATATAGGCCCGGGGAAAACATTCAGTACTTC.

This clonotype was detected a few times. CDR3 in DNA: TGCAGTGCTAGAGATCACGACAGGGGGCTGAGGCACACCTTC. This gives the protein CSARDHDRGLRHTF. The rearrangement joins TRBV20-1 to TRBJ1-2, with 10 bases that match TRBD1. Trimming took 0 bases from V and 12 from J; bases not matched to a gene: 10. This CDR3 contains 14 residues. The V gene's germline CDR1 is DFQATT and CDR2 SNEGSKA (reference sequence).

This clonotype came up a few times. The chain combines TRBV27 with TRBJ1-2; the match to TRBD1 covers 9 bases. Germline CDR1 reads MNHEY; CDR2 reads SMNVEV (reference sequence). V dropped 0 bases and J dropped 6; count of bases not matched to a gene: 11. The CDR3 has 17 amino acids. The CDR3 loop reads CASSLSKGPGTGHGYTF. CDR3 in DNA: TGTGCCAGCAGTTTATCGAAGGGGCCCGGGACAGGGCATGGCTACACCTTC.

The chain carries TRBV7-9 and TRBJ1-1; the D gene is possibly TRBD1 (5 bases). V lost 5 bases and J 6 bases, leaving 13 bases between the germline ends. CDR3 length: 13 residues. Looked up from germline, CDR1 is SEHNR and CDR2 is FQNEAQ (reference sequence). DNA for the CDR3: TGTGCCAGCAGCGCTATTCGGGACTCTGAAGCTTTCTTT. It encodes CASSAIRDSEAFF.

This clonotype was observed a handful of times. CDR3 loop: CASSLNLANEQFF. The CDR3 nucleotides read TGTGCCAGCAGTTTAAATCTAGCCAATGAGCAGTTCTTC. The chain carries TRBV12-3 or TRBV12-4 and TRBJ2-1, with D possibly matching TRBD2 (5 bases). This CDR3 has 13 amino acids. The V end was cut by 2 bases, the J end by 6 bases, with 8 bases between.

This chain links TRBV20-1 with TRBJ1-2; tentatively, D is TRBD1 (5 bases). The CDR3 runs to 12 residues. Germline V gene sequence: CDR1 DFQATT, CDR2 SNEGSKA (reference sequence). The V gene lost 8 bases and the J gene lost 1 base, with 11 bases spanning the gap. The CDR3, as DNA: TGCAGTTCGGGGGACCTTAACTATGGCTACACCTTC. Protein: CSSGDLNYGYTF.

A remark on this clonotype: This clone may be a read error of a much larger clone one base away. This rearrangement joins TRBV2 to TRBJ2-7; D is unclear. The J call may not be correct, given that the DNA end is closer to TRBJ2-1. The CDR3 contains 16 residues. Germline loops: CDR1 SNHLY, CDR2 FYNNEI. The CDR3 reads CASSVKAYLSSYEQFF. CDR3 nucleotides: TGTGCCAGCAGTGTAAAAGCCTACCTTAGCTCCTACGAGCAGTTCTTC.

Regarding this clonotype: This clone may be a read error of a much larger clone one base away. CDR3 in amino acids: CASRPDRAGYGYTF. The CDR3 DNA sequence: TGTGCCAGCAGGCCGGACAGGGCCGGCTATGGCTACACCTTC. The genes are TRBV12-3 or TRBV12-4 and TRBJ1-2; 8 bases agree with TRBD1. The CDR3 runs to 14 residues. The J segment lost 4 bases and the V segment lost 6 bases, leaving 7 bases of the junction unmatched.

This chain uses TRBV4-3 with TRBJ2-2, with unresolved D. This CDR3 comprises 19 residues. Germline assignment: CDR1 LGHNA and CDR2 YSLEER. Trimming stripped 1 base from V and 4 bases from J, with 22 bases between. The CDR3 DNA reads TGCGCCAGCAGCCAAGGGAGTATAGGGTGGATTGTGGGCACCGGGGAGCTGTTTTTT. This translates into CASSQGSIGWIVGTGELFF.

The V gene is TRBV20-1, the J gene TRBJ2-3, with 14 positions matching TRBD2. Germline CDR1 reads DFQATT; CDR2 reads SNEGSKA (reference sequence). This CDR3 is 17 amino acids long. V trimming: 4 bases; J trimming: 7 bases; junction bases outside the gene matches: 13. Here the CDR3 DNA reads TGCAGTGCTATGGGGACTAGCGGGAGACAGATACCAAATACGCAGTATTTT. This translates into CSAMGTSGRQIPNTQYF.